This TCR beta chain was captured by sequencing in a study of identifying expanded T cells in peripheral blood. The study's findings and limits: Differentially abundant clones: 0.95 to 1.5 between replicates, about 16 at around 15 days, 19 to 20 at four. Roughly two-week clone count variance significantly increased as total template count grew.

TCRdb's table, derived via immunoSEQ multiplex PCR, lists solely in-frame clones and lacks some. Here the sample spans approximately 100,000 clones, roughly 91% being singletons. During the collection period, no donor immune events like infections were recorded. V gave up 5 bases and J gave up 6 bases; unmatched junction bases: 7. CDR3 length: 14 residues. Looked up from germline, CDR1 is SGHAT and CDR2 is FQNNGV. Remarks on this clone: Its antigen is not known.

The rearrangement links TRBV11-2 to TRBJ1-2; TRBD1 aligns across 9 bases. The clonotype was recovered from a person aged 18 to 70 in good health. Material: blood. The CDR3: CASSSQQGADGYTF. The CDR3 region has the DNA TGTGCCAGCAGCAGCCAACAGGGGGCGGATGGCTACACCTTC.